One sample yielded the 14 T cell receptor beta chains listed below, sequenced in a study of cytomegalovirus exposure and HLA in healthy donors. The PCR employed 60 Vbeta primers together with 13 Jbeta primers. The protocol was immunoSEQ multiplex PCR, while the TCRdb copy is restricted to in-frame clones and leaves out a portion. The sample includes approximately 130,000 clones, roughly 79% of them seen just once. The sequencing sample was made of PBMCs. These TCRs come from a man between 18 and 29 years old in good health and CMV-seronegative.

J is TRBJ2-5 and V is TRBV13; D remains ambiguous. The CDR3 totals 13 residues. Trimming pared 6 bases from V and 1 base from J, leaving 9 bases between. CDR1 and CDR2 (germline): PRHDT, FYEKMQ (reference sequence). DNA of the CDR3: TGTGCCAGCAGTCGTGGCAGCCAAGAGACCCAGTACTTC. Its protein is CASSRGSQETQYF.

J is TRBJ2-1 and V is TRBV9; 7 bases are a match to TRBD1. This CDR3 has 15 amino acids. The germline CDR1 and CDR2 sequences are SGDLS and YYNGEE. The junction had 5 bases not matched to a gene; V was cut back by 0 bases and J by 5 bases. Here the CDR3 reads CASSVETGRNNEQFF. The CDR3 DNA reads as TGTGCCAGCAGCGTAGAGACAGGGAGAAACAATGAGCAGTTCTTC.

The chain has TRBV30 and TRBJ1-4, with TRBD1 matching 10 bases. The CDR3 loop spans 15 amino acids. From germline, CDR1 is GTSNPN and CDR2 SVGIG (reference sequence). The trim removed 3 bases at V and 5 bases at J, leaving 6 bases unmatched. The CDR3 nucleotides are TGTGCCTGGAGGCCGGGACAGGGGAACAATGAAAAACTGTTTTTT. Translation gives CAWRPGQGNNEKLFF.

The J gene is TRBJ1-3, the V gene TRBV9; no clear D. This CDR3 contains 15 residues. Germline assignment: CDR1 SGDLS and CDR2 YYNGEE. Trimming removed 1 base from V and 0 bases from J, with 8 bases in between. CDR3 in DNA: TGTGCCAGCAGCGTAACTTTATCCTCTGGAAACACCATATATTTT. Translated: CASSVTLSSGNTIYF.

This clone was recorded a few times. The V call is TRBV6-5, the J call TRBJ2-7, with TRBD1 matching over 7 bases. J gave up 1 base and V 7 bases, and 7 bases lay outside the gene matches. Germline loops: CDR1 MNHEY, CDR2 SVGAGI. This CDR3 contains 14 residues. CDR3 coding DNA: TGTGCCAGCACTGAGACAGGGCGATCCTACGAGCAGTACTTC. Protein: CASTETGRSYEQYF.

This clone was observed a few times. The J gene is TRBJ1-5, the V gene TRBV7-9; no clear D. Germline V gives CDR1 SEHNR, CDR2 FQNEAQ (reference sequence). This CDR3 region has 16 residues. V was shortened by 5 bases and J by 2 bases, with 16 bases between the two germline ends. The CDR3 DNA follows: TGTGCCAGCAGCCGGGCCGGGGTATCGGGCAATCAGCCCCAGCATTTT. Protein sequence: CASSRAGVSGNQPQHF.

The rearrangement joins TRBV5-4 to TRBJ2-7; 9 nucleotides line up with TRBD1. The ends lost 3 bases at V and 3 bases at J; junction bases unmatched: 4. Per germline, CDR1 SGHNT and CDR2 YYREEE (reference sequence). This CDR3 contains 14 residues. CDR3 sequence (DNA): TGTGCCAGCAGCTCCCGGGACAGGGACTACGAGCAGTACTTC. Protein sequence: CASSSRDRDYEQYF.

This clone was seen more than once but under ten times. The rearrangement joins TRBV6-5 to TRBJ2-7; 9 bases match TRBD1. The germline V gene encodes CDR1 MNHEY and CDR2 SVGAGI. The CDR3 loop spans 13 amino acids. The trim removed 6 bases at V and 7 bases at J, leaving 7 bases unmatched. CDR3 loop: CASRGQGPGEQYF. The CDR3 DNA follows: TGTGCCAGCAGAGGACAGGGGCCGGGAGAGCAGTACTTC.

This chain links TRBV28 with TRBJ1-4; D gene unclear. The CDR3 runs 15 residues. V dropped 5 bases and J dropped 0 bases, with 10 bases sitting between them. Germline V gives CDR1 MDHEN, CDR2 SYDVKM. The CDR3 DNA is TGTGCCAGCAGTAAGACGGGTACAACTAATGAAAAACTGTTTTTT. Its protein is CASSKTGTTNEKLFF.

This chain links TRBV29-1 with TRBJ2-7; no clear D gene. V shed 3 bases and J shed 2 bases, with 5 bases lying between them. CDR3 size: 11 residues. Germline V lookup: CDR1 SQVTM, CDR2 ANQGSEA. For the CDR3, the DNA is TGCAGCGTTGAGGGCCCCTACGAGCAGTACTTC. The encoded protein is CSVEGPYEQYF.

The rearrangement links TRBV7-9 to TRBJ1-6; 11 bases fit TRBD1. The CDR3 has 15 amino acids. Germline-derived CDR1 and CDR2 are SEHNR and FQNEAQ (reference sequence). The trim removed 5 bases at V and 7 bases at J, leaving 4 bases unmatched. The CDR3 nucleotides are TGTGCCAGCAGCCGAGGGGACAGGGGGAATTCACCCCTCCACTTT. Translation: CASSRGDRGNSPLHF. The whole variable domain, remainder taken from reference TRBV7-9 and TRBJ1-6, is DTGVSQNPRHKITKRGQNVTFRCDPISEHNRLYWYRQTLGQGPEFLTYFQNEAQLEKSRLLSDRFSAERPKGSFSTLEIQRTEQGDSAMYLCASSRGDRGNSPLHFGNGTRLTVT.

The CDR3 sequence is CASSPSRLRSNQPQHF. The CDR3 nucleotides are TGTGCCAGCAGCCCTTCGCGACTAAGGAGCAATCAGCCCCAGCATTTT. The chain links TRBV21-1 to TRBJ1-5. TRBV21-1 is marked as a pseudogene. The length of the CDR3 is 16 residues.

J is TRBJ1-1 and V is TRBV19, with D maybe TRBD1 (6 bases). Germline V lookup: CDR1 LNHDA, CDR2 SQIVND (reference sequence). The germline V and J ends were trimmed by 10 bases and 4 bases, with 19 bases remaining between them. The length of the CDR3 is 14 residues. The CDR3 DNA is TGTGCCACCCACCCCAACAGGGTTGCCACTGAAGCTTTCTTT. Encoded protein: CATHPNRVATEAFF.

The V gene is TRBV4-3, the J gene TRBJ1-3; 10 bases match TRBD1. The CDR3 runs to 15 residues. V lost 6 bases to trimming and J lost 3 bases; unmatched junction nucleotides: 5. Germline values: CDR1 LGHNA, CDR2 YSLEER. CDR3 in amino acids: CASSTGTGVGNTIYF. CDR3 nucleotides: TGCGCCAGCAGTACCGGGACAGGGGTTGGAAACACCATATATTTT.